A single sample gave rise to the 4 T cell receptor beta chains below, sequenced in a study of blood T cell repertoires in COVID-19. TCRdb's copy holds only in-frame clones and misses some; the assay was immunoSEQ multiplex PCR. The repertoire holds approximately 500,000 clones, with around 90% as singletons. The sequenced material came from peripheral blood. The receptors shown here come from a woman in her 50s with COVID-19, enrolled during active disease.

The genes are TRBV10-1 and TRBJ1-1, with D unclear. V gave up 6 bases and J gave up 2 bases, with 10 bases separating them. This CDR3 is built from 13 residues. The germline CDR1 and CDR2 sequences are WNHNN and SYGVQD (reference sequence). DNA for the CDR3: TGCGCCAGCAGCGAGACTCCAAACACTGAAGCTTTCTTT. The encoded protein is CASSETPNTEAFF.

The chain carries TRBV7-9 and TRBJ2-3; 10 positions match TRBD2. Germline V lookup: CDR1 SEHNR, CDR2 FQNEAQ (reference sequence). There are 15 residues in the CDR3. The trim removed 4 bases at V and 4 bases at J, leaving 5 bases unmatched. In nucleotides, the CDR3 is TGTGCCAGCAGCTCACCGAGCGGGGGGGCAGATACGCAGTATTTT. This codes for CASSSPSGGADTQYF. Complete variable domain (other parts from reference TRBV7-9 and TRBJ2-3): DTGVSQNPRHKITKRGQNVTFRCDPISEHNRLYWYRQTLGQGPEFLTYFQNEAQLEKSRLLSDRFSAERPKGSFSTLEIQRTEQGDSAMYLCASSSPSGGADTQYFGPGTRLTVL.

The chain joins TRBV6-1 to TRBJ2-7; D might be TRBD1 (5 bases). Trimming took 2 bases from V and 7 from J, leaving 15 bases between them. CDR3 length: 14 amino acids. CDR1 is MNHNS and CDR2 is SASEGT in the germline V gene. The CDR3 nucleotides read TGTGCCAGCAGTGAATCCCAGGGAAATGGAGAGCAGTACTTC. Protein product: CASSESQGNGEQYF.

The chain is built from TRBV15 and TRBJ2-1; TRBD1 agrees at 8 bases. CDR1 and CDR2 from the germline V gene are LNHNV and YYDKDF (reference sequence). The CDR3 is 16 amino acids. The V gene end was trimmed by 5 bases and the J gene end by 5 bases; junction bases not matched to a gene: 11. CDR3 nucleotides: TGTGCCACCAGCCCTCACGGACAGGGTGCCCACAATGAGCAGTTCTTC. Translating it yields CATSPHGQGAHNEQFF.